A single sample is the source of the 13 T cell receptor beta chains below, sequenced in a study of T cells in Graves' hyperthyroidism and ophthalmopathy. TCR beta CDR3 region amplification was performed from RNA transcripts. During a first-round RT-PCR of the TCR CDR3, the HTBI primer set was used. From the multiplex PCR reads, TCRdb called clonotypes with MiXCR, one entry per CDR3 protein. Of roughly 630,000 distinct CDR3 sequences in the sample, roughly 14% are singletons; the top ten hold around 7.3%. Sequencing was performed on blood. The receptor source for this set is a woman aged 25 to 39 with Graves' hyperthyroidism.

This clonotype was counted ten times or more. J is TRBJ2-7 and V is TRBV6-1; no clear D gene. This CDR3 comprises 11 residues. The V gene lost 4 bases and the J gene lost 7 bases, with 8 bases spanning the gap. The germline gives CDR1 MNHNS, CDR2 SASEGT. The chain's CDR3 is CASSVGGEQYF. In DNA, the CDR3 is TGTGCCAGCAGTGTAGGTGGTGAGCAGTACTTC.

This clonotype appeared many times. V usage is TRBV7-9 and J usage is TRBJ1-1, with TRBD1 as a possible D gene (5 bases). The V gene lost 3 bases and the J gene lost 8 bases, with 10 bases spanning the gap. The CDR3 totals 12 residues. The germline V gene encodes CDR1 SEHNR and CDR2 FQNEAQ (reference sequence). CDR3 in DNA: TGTGCCAGCAGCTTCAGCTCAGGGGAAGCTTTCTTT. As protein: CASSFSSGEAFF.

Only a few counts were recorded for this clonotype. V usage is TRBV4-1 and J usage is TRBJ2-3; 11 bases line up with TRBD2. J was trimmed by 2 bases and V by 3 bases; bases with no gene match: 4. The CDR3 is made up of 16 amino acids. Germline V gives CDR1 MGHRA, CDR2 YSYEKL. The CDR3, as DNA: TGCGCCAGCAGCCAGGTTAGCGGGAGGGCCACAGATACGCAGTATTTT. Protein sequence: CASSQVSGRATDTQYF.

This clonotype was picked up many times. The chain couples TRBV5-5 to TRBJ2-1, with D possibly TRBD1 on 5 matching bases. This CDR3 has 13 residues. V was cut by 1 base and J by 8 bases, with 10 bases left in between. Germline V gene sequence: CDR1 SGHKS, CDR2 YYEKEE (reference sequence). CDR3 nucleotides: TGTGCCAGCAGCTTGAACAGGATCCATGAGCAGTTCTTC. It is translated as CASSLNRIHEQFF.

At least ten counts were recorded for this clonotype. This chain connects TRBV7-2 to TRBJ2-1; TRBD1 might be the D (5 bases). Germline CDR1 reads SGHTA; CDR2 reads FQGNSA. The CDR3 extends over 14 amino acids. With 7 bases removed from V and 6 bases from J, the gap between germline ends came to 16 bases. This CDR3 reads CASTYPQGSNEQFF. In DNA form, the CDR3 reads TGTGCCAGCACCTATCCCCAGGGATCCAATGAGCAGTTCTTC.

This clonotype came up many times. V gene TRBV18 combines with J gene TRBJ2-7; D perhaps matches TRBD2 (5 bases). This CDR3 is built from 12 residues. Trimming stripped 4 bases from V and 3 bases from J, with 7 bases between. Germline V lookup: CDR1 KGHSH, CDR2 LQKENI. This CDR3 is CASSRADYEQYF. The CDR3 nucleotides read TGTGCCAGCTCACGAGCGGACTACGAGCAGTACTTC.

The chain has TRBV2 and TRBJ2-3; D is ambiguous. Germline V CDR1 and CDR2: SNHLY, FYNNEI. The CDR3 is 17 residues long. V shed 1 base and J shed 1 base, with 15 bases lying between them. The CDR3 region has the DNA TGTGCCAGCAGTGAAGGTCCGTCCATAACGGGCACAGATACGCAGTATTTT. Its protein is CASSEGPSITGTDTQYF.

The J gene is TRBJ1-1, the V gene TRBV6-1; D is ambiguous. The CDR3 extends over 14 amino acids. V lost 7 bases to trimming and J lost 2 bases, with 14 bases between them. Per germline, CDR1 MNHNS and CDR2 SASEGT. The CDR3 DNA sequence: TGTGCCAGCACCCTGACGGGCCTAAACACTGAAGCTTTCTTT. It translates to CASTLTGLNTEAFF.

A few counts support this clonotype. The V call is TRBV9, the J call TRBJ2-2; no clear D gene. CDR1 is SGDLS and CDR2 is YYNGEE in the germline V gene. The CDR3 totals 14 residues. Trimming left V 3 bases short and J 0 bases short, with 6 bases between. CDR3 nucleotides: TGTGCCAGCAGCGCCCTTACGAACACCGGGGAGCTGTTTTTT. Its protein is CASSALTNTGELFF.

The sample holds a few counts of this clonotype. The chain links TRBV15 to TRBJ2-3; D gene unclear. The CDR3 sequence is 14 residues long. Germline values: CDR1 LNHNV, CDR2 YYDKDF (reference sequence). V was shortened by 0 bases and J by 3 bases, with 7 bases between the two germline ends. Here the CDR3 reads CATSREEGTDTQYF. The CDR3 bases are TGTGCCACCAGCAGAGAGGAAGGGACAGATACGCAGTATTTT.

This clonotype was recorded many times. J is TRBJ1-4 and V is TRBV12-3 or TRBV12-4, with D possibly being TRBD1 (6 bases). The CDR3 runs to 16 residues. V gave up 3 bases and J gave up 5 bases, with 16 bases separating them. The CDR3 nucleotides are TGTGCCAGCAGTTTTGGTGAGGGGGTCGCGAATGAAAAACTGTTTTTT. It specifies CASSFGEGVANEKLFF.

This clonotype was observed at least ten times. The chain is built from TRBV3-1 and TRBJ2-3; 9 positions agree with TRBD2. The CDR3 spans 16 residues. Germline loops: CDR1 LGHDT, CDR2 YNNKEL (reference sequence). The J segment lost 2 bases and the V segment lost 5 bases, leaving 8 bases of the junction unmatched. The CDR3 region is CASSAPLAGVTDTQYF. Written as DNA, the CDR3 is TGTGCCAGCAGCGCACCCTTAGCGGGGGTCACAGATACGCAGTATTTT.

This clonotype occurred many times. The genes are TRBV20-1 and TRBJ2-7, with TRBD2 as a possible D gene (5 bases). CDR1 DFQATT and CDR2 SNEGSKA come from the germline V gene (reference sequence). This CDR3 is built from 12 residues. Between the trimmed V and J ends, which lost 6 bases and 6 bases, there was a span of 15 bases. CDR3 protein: CSARPGGAEQYF. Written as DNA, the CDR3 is TGCAGTGCCCGCCCTGGAGGCGCCGAGCAGTACTTC.